This is a list of T cell receptor beta chains from one sample in a study of blood T cell repertoires in COVID-19. Libraries were prepared by immunoSEQ multiplex PCR; TCRdb keeps only in-frame clonotypes and omits some of them. The sample records 210,000 or so clones, roughly 88% being singletons. Sequenced sample: peripheral blood. These receptors were obtained from a man younger than 35 with active or convalescent COVID-19. Each CDR3 is given with its conserved first and last residue. Each record gives: clone size, J gene, V gene, CDR3 protein. Clone size is not always given. Where it is, it says once, few, many or a class for expanded clones.

.,TRBJ2-2,TRBV14,CASSQDPADRVGTGELFF
.,TRBJ2-3,TRBV7-8,CASSPLTGFGDTQYF
.,TRBJ2-3,TRBV24-1,CATSDPGTGYTDTQYF
.,TRBJ2-5,TRBV5-1,CASSLGRLAGAQETQYF
.,TRBJ2-5,TRBV15,CATSLTGVQETQYF
.,TRBJ1-3,TRBV7-6,CASSFRGSLYF
.,TRBJ2-1,TRBV12-3/TRBV12-4,CASSLYNEQFF
.,TRBJ2-1,TRBV27,CASSFGLAGVGTRDEQFF
.,TRBJ2-2,TRBV10-3,CAISPGQSNTGELFF
.,TRBJ1-1,TRBV19,CASSIGQSEAFF
.,TRBJ2-3,TRBV27,CASRTGLGGYTQYF
.,TRBJ1-1,TRBV11-2,CASSRGQPTEAFF
few,TRBJ2-2,TRBV6-5,CATRQGQGLTGELFF
once,TRBJ2-3,TRBV3-1/TRBV3-2,CASSLIAERDTQYF
.,TRBJ2-5,TRBV3-1/TRBV3-2,CASSQGDRETQYF